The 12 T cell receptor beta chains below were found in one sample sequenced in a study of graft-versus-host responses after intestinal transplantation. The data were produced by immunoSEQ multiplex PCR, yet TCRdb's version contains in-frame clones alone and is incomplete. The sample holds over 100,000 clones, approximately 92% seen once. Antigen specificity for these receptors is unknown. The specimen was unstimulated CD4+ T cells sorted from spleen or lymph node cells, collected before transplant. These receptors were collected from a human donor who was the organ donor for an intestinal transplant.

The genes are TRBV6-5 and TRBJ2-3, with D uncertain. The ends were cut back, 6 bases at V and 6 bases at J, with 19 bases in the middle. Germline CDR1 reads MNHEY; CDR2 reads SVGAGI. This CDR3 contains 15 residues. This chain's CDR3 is CASSDPLWGSDTQYF. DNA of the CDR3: TGTGCCAGCAGCGACCCTTTATGGGGATCCGATACGCAGTATTTT.

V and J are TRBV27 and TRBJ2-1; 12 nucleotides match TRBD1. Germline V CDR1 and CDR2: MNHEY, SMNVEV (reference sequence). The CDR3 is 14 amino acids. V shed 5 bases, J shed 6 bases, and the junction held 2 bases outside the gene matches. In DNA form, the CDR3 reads TGTGCCAGCAGTCGGGACAGGGGGCCCAATGAGCAGTTCTTC. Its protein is CASSRDRGPNEQFF.

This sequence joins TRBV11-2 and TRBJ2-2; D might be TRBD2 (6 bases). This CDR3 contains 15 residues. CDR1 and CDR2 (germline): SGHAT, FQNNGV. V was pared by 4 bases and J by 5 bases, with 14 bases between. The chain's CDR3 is CASSSPTRRTGELFF. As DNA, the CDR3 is TGTGCCAGCAGCTCCCCGACTAGAAGGACCGGGGAGCTGTTTTTT.

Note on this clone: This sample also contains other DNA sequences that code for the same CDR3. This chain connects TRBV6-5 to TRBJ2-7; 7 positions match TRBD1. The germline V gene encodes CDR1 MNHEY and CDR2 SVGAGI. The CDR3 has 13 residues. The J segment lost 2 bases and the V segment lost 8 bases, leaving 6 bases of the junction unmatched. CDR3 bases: TGTGCCAGCTCAAGGACAGGCACCTACGAGCAGTACTTC. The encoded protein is CASSRTGTYEQYF.

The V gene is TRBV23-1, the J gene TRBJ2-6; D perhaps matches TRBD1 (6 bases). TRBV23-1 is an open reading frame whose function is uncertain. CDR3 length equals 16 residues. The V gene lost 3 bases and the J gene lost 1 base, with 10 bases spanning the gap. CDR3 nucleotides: TGCGCCAGCAGTCATTGGGGGCAATCTGGGGCCAACGTCCTGACTTTC. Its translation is CASSHWGQSGANVLTF.

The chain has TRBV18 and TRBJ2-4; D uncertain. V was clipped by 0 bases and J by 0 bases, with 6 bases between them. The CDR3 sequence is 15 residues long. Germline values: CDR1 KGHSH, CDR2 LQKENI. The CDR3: CASSPPQLAKNIQYF. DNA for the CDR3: TGTGCCAGCTCACCACCGCAGCTAGCCAAAAACATTCAGTACTTC.

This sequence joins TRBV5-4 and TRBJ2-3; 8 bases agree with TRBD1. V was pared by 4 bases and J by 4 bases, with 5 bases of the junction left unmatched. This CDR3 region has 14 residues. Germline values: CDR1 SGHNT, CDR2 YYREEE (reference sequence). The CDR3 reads CASSLGQGPDTQYF. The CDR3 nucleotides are TGTGCCAGCAGCCTAGGACAGGGTCCAGATACGCAGTATTTT.

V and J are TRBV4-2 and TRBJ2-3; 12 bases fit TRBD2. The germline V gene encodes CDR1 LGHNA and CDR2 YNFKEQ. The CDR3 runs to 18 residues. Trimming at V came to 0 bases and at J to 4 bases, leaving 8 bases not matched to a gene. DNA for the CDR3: TGTGCCAGCAGCCAAGAGAGGTCTAGCGGGAGGGTGGCAGATACGCAGTATTTT. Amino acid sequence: CASSQERSSGRVADTQYF.

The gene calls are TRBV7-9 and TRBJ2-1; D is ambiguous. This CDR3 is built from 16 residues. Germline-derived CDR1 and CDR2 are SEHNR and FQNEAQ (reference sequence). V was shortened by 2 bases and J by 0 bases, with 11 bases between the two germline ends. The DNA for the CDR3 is TGTGCCAGCAGCTTAAGTTGGGCGGTCTCCTACAATGAGCAGTTCTTC. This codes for CASSLSWAVSYNEQFF.

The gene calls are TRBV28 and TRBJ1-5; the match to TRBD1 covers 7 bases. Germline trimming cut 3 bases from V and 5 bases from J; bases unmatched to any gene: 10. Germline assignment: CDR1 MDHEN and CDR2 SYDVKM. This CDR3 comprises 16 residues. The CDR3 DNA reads TGTGCCAGCAGTTTCGGTGCCAGGGGGGGGGATCAGCCCCAGCATTTT. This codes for CASSFGARGGDQPQHF.

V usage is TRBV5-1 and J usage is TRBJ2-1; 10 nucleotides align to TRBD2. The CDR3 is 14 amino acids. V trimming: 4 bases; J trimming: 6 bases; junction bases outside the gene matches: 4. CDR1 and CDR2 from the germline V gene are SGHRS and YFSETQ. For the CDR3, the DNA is TGCGCCAGCAGCGGGGGACTAGCGAGCAATGAGCAGTTCTTC. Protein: CASSGGLASNEQFF.

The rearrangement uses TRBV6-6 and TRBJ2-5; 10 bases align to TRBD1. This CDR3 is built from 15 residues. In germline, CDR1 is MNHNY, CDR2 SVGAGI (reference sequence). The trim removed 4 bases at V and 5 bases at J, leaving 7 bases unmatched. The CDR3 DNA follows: TGTGCCAGCAGTTTCGGACAGGGGGTTAGGGAGACCCAGTACTTC. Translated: CASSFGQGVRETQYF.